This T cell receptor (beta chain) was observed in a study of blood T cell repertoires in COVID-19. Study in general: COVID-19 samples collected from the United States, Italy and Spain covered acute and convalescent phases.

TCRdb keeps only in-frame clones here, not all; method: immunoSEQ multiplex PCR. The sample includes over 25,000 clones, roughly nine tenths of them seen just once. Between the trimmed V and J ends, which lost 3 bases and 5 bases, there was a span of 14 bases. The length of the CDR3 is 15 residues. Germline lookup yields CDR1 KGHSH and CDR2 LQKENI. Sequencing was carried out using peripheral blood. This TCR was sampled from a man between 65 and 80 years old with active or convalescent COVID-19. The chain employs TRBV18 and TRBJ1-5, with D unresolved. The CDR3 DNA follows: TGTGCCAGCTCACCGGTCGCCGGGGAGTATCAGCCCCAGCATTTT. The encoded protein is CASSPVAGEYQPQHF.